A single sample is the source of the 20 T cell receptor beta chains below, sequenced in a study of spatial heterogeneity in lung cancer. Time point here: blood at routine non-recurrence follow-up after resection. TCRdb independently ran MiXCR on the 5' RACE reads; one entry per CDR3 protein. The data show roughly 16,000 distinct CDR3 sequences, with 6.3% seen just once and about a quarter held by the top ten. The source was PBMCs, collected at follow-up. Source of these receptors: a male donor with early-stage non-small cell lung cancer.

Ten or more counts support this clonotype. The DNA for the CDR3 is TGTGCCAGCAGCTTAGCGCAGGGGCAGCCCCAGCATTTT. Protein sequence: CASSLAQGQPQHF. The rearrangement uses TRBV7-2 and TRBJ1-5; tentatively, D is TRBD1 (6 bases). CDR1 is SGHTA, CDR2 FQGNSA, per germline. V was cut by 0 bases and J by 7 bases, with 7 bases left in between. This CDR3 spans 13 amino acids.

This clonotype was counted ten times or more. This chain uses TRBV10-3 with TRBJ2-1; possibly TRBD1 for D (6 bases). The germline V gene has CDR1 ENHRY and CDR2 SYGVKD. The CDR3 length is 15 residues. V lost 6 bases, J lost 4 bases, and 16 bases lay in between. In nucleotides, the CDR3 is TGTGCCATCAGGGACGGGACACCACAATACAATGAGCAGTTCTTC. Its translation: CAIRDGTPQYNEQFF.

This clonotype has a count of ten or more. The genes are TRBV24-1 and TRBJ2-2; a weak D match, TRBD1 (5 bases). V was shortened by 1 base and J by 7 bases, with 6 bases between the two germline ends. The CDR3 length is 13 residues. Looked up from germline, CDR1 is KGHDR and CDR2 is SFDVKD. Here the CDR3 DNA reads TGTGCCACCAGTGATTTCCAGGGCGGGGAGCTGTTTTTT. This sequence encodes CATSDFQGGELFF.

The J gene is TRBJ2-1, the V gene TRBV19, with 8 bases lining up with TRBD2. The ends lost 3 bases at V and 8 bases at J; junction bases unmatched: 12. The CDR3 extends over 16 amino acids. Looked up from germline, CDR1 is LNHDA and CDR2 is SQIVND (reference sequence). CDR3 region: CASSIPLREGHHEQFF. DNA of the CDR3: TGTGCCAGTAGTATCCCCCTACGGGAGGGCCATCATGAGCAGTTCTTC.

This clonotype was detected ten times or more. The CDR3 DNA sequence: TGTGCCAGCACTCCGGGACAGGGGGCCACTGAAGCTTTCTTT. It codes for CASTPGQGATEAFF. This chain uses TRBV12-3 or TRBV12-4 with TRBJ1-1, with 12 nucleotides matching TRBD1. This CDR3 region has 14 residues. Trimming removed 7 bases from V and 4 bases from J; junction bases left unmatched: 4.

By sample fraction, this clonotype is medium-sized (0.01 to 0.1%). V gene TRBV6-2 or TRBV6-3 combines with J gene TRBJ2-1; 7 bases fit TRBD1. CDR3 length: 12 amino acids. Germline V gene lookup returns CDR1 MNHEY and CDR2 SVGEGT. Germline trimming cut 8 bases from V and 10 bases from J; bases unmatched to any gene: 8. The CDR3 sequence: CASGRQGWEQFF. CDR3 nucleotides: TGTGCCAGCGGACGACAGGGATGGGAGCAGTTCTTC.

At least ten counts were recorded for this clonotype. This chain connects TRBV11-2 to TRBJ2-5; the D is unclear. Trimming cost V 1 base and J 5 bases, with 11 bases left between them. The length of the CDR3 is 14 residues. The germline V gene has CDR1 SGHAT and CDR2 FQNNGV. The CDR3 protein is CASSLGGPRETQYF. The DNA for the CDR3 is TGTGCCAGCAGCTTAGGAGGACCCAGGGAGACCCAGTACTTC.

This clonotype was recorded many times. The rearrangement links TRBV5-1 to TRBJ2-2; D might be TRBD1 (5 bases). V lost 4 bases and J 4 bases, leaving 11 bases between the germline ends. Germline CDR1 reads SGHRS; CDR2 reads YFSETQ. The CDR3 runs to 14 residues. The CDR3 DNA is TGCGCCAGCAGCAAGGACATCGGCACCGGGGAGCTGTTTTTT. This translates into CASSKDIGTGELFF.

In regard to this clonotype: This likely comes from a read error, as the CDR3 has no conserved phenylalanine or tryptophan at its end. The chain links TRBV6-2 or TRBV6-3 to TRBJ1-1; D gene unclear. CDR1 is MNHEY, CDR2 SVGEGT, per germline. V dropped 7 bases and J dropped 0 bases, with 9 bases sitting between them. This CDR3 is built from 13 residues. CDR3 amino acids: CASNRVLNTEAFL. CDR3 nucleotides: TGTGCCAGCAACCGGGTATTGAACACTGAAGCTTTCCTC.

By sample share, this clonotype is medium-sized. The chain recombines TRBV11-2 with TRBJ2-7, with D unclear. The CDR3 covers 12 residues. The V and J ends lost 0 bases and 5 bases respectively, with 5 bases between them. Germline loops: CDR1 SGHAT, CDR2 FQNNGV. The CDR3 sequence is CASSLEAHEQYF. As DNA, the CDR3 is TGTGCCAGCAGCTTAGAGGCTCACGAGCAGTACTTC.

In this sample, this clonotype turned up many times. The chain recombines TRBV20-1 with TRBJ2-7; weak D call: TRBD2 (5 bases). The CDR3 is 14 residues long. V lost 7 bases, J lost 3 bases, and 19 bases lay in between. The germline gives CDR1 DFQATT, CDR2 SNEGSKA (reference sequence). The CDR3 is CSVPRGGRGYEQYF. The DNA for the CDR3 is TGCAGTGTTCCAAGAGGAGGAAGAGGCTACGAGCAGTACTTC.

The gene calls are TRBV21-1 and TRBJ2-7; the DNA was not used to check the table's D call, TRBD1. TRBV21-1 is assigned pseudogene status. CDR3 length: 15 amino acids. CDR3 DNA sequence: TGTGCCAGCACCCTCGCGGGGGGGGCGACCTACGAGCAGTACTTC. Amino acids: CASTLAGGATYEQYF.

The V and J genes are TRBV7-9 and TRBJ1-1; D not resolved. CDR3 length: 13 residues. From germline, CDR1 is SEHNR and CDR2 FQNEAQ (reference sequence). Trimming pared 6 bases from V and 5 bases from J, leaving 13 bases between. CDR3 nucleotide sequence: TGTGCCAGCAGTCAGAACCGGGGTACTGAAGCTTTCTTT. Protein sequence: CASSQNRGTEAFF.

This clonotype was seen a handful of times. V gene TRBV4-1 combines with J gene TRBJ2-7; no definite D call. The CDR3 is made up of 13 amino acids. The germline V gene encodes CDR1 MGHRA and CDR2 YSYEKL. V was pared by 1 base and J by 3 bases, with 7 bases between. CDR3 sequence reads: CASSQVPGYEQYV. The CDR3 nucleotides read TGCGCCAGCAGCCAAGTACCGGGCTACGAGCAGTACGTC.

Ten or more counts support this clonotype. This chain uses TRBV6-2 or TRBV6-3 with TRBJ2-3; D uncertain. The CDR3 runs 15 residues. Germline V gives CDR1 MNHEY, CDR2 SVGEGT. V lost 6 bases to trimming and J lost 2 bases, with 15 bases between them. The CDR3 loop is CASSSSNPNTDTQYF. In DNA form, the CDR3 reads TGTGCCAGCAGCTCTAGTAACCCGAACACAGATACGCAGTATTTT.

This clonotype was recorded many times. The gene calls are TRBV2 and TRBJ2-3; D call uncertain. This CDR3 comprises 14 residues. V lost 4 bases and J lost 4, with 12 bases in between. From germline, CDR1 is SNHLY and CDR2 FYNNEI. CDR3 DNA sequence: TGTGCCAGCAGTGTAGGTCGACTTGCAGATACGCAGTATTTT. Protein: CASSVGRLADTQYF.

At least ten counts were recorded for this clonotype. CDR3 nucleotide sequence: TGTGCCAGCAACCGCGGGACTAGCCACGAGCAGTACTTC. This gives the protein CASNRGTSHEQYF. The J gene is TRBJ2-7, the V gene TRBV7-2, with 9 bases fitting TRBD2. After removal of 7 bases from V and 5 bases from J, the junction contained 6 bases not matched to a gene. The CDR3 consists of 13 residues. Germline assignment: CDR1 SGHTA and CDR2 FQGNSA.

Many counts were recorded for this clonotype. The gene calls are TRBV9 and TRBJ2-3; D unclear. Germline V gene data show CDR1 as SGDLS and CDR2 as YYNGEE. The CDR3 is 16 amino acids. Trimming took 0 bases from V and 1 from J, leaving 12 bases between them. The CDR3 DNA reads as TGTGCCAGCAGCGTAGATCTGGGTGGGGGCACAGATACGCAGTATTTT. Encoded protein: CASSVDLGGGTDTQYF.

The CDR3 loop reads CSAREPDRDQETQYF. CDR3 DNA: TGCAGTGCTAGAGAACCGGACAGGGACCAAGAGACCCAGTACTTC. J is TRBJ2-5 and V is TRBV20-1, with 8 bases matching TRBD1. V was pared by 0 bases and J by 0 bases, with 3 bases of the junction left unmatched. The CDR3 is made up of 15 amino acids. Germline-derived CDR1 and CDR2 are DFQATT and SNEGSKA (reference sequence).

This clonotype appeared many times. The V gene is TRBV5-1, the J gene TRBJ2-5; D may be TRBD2 (6 bases). Trimming removed 4 bases from V and 5 bases from J, with 12 bases in between. The CDR3 runs to 13 residues. Germline assignment: CDR1 SGHRS and CDR2 YFSETQ. The CDR3 here is CASSPRGIETQYF. The CDR3 coding sequence is TGCGCCAGCAGCCCGCGGGGTATTGAGACCCAGTACTTC.